Shown below are 26 T cell receptor beta chains from a single sample sequenced in a study of identical twins. TCRdb re-analysed the 5' RACE reads in MiXCR, keeping a single row per CDR3 protein. In the table there are around 960,000 distinct CDR3 sequences, about 12% of which are singletons. This sample also appeared in a second study, on yellow fever vaccine responses in identical twins.

Sample: PBMCs. The receptors stem from a woman aged 18-29 years in good health.

This sequence joins TRBV10-3 and TRBJ2-5; D call uncertain. Between the trimmed V and J ends, which lost 4 bases and 2 bases, there was a span of 14 bases. In germline, CDR1 is ENHRY, CDR2 SYGVKD. This CDR3 is built from 15 residues. This CDR3 is CAISGSRTDQETQYF. CDR3 DNA sequence: TGTGCCATCAGTGGATCACGGACGGATCAAGAGACCCAGTACTTC.

The genes are TRBV10-3 and TRBJ2-3; TRBD1 agrees at 11 bases. Germline loops: CDR1 ENHRY, CDR2 SYGVKD. The CDR3 spans 15 residues. Trimming took 10 bases from V and 4 from J; bases not matched to a gene: 10. CDR3 loop: CATSGTGGFADTQYF. The CDR3, as DNA: TGTGCCACGTCCGGGACAGGGGGTTTCGCAGATACGCAGTATTTT.

This clonotype was counted a few times. This rearrangement joins TRBV28 to TRBJ2-2; D remains unclear. CDR1 MDHEN and CDR2 SYDVKM come from the germline V gene. Trimming took 3 bases from V and 2 from J, leaving 10 bases between them. The CDR3 is made up of 15 amino acids. The CDR3 DNA reads as TGTGCCAGCAGTTTGGTAGGAATAAACACCGGGGAGCTGTTTTTT. It translates to CASSLVGINTGELFF.

This clonotype appeared a few times. The V and J genes are TRBV3-1 and TRBJ2-5; 9 bases map to TRBD2. V lost 5 bases, J lost 5 bases, and 9 bases stayed unmatched. The germline CDR1 and CDR2 sequences are LGHDT and YNNKEL (reference sequence). The CDR3 spans 15 residues. The CDR3 nucleotides are TGTGCCAGCAGCACCCCCGGACTAGCGTGGGAGACCCAGTACTTC. It specifies CASSTPGLAWETQYF.

This chain uses TRBV23-1 with TRBJ2-1, with D perhaps given as TRBD1 or TRBD2 (5 bases each). TRBV23-1 is recorded as an ORF, its role being uncertain. V lost 2 bases and J 2 bases, leaving 19 bases between the germline ends. CDR3 length: 18 amino acids. DNA of the CDR3: TGCGCCAGCAGTCAACCACCCACCGGGACGCCGGCCTACAATGAGCAGTTCTTC. Amino acid sequence: CASSQPPTGTPAYNEQFF.

The V and J genes are TRBV12-3 or TRBV12-4 and TRBJ2-7; tentative D call: TRBD2 (5 bases). V was shortened by 3 bases and J by 6 bases, with 9 bases between the two germline ends. This CDR3 contains 12 residues. This CDR3 is CASSFPGLEQYF. The CDR3 bases are TGTGCCAGCAGTTTCCCTGGACTCGAGCAGTACTTC.

The rearrangement uses TRBV20-1 and TRBJ1-5, with TRBD1 matching over 8 bases. Germline lookup yields CDR1 DFQATT and CDR2 SNEGSKA (reference sequence). The CDR3 covers 13 residues. J was trimmed by 4 bases and V by 6 bases; bases with no gene match: 5. The CDR3 loop is CSAGQGGNQPQHF. The CDR3 DNA reads as TGCAGTGCCGGACAGGGCGGGAATCAGCCCCAGCATTTT.

This clonotype was seen repeatedly, ten times or more. V usage is TRBV24-1 and J usage is TRBJ2-2; possibly TRBD1 for D (6 bases). This CDR3 comprises 15 residues. V shed 4 bases and J shed 7 bases, with 15 bases lying between them. Germline V gives CDR1 KGHDR, CDR2 SFDVKD. Here the CDR3 reads CATSDHGQFRGELFF. The CDR3 nucleotides read TGTGCCACCAGTGACCACGGACAGTTTCGCGGGGAGCTGTTTTTT.

The CDR3 is CASSPGTDFYTF. The DNA of the CDR3 is TGTGCCAGCAGCCCAGGGACAGACTTCTACACCTTC. The chain recombines TRBV5-6 with TRBJ1-2, with 7 bases aligning to TRBD1. Trimming removed 4 bases from V and 10 bases from J; junction bases left unmatched: 7. In germline, CDR1 is SGHDT, CDR2 YYEEEE. The CDR3 is made up of 12 amino acids.

The chain joins TRBV28 to TRBJ2-1, with TRBD1 identical over 7 bases. The germline CDR1 and CDR2 sequences are MDHEN and SYDVKM. CDR3 length: 17 amino acids. The ends lost 5 bases at V and 3 bases at J; junction bases unmatched: 13. The DNA of the CDR3 is TGTGCCAGCAGTCCCCCACAGGGGCGGCCTTTCTACAATGAGCAGTTCTTC. Translated, it gives CASSPPQGRPFYNEQFF.

The chain uses TRBV21-1 and TRBJ2-2; the D segment call TRBD2 is taken from the table without a DNA check. TRBV21-1 is given as a pseudogene. The CDR3 runs 19 residues. CDR3 in amino acids: CASSARLLAGVTNTGELFF. The CDR3 nucleotides are TGTGCCAGCAGCGCGAGGTTACTGGCGGGCGTCACGAACACCGGGGAGCTGTTTTTT.

The chain links TRBV29-1 to TRBJ1-4, with D tentatively TRBD1 (5 bases). This CDR3 has 11 residues. The germline CDR1 and CDR2 sequences are SQVTM and ANQGSEA. Trimming cost V 5 bases and J 11 bases, with 12 bases left between them. The CDR3 DNA is TGCAGCGTTTATGCACAGGAGAAACTGTTTTTT. It is translated as CSVYAQEKLFF.

V is TRBV11-2 and J is TRBJ2-5; D is possibly TRBD1 (5 bases). Germline assignment: CDR1 SGHAT and CDR2 FQNNGV. This CDR3 comprises 13 residues. Trimming shortened V by 4 bases and J by 4 bases, and 10 bases separated the two germline ends. In nucleotides, the CDR3 is TGTGCCAGCAGCTCGCACAGGTCAGAGACCCAGTACTTC. This translates into CASSSHRSETQYF.

This clonotype was counted between two and nine times. The chain links TRBV5-6 to TRBJ2-1; 12 bases agree with TRBD2. This CDR3 region has 22 residues. J lost 4 bases, V lost 3 bases, and 23 bases had no gene match. The V gene's germline CDR1 is SGHDT and CDR2 YYEEEE. CDR3 in amino acids: CASSYVASMGLAGEGNYNEQFF. The CDR3 coding sequence is TGTGCCAGCAGCTACGTAGCGAGCATGGGACTAGCGGGTGAAGGGAATTACAATGAGCAGTTCTTC. The variable domain in full, completed from reference TRBV5-6 and TRBJ2-1, reads DAGVTQSPTHLIKTRGQQVTLRCSPKSGHDTVSWYQQALGQGPQFIFQYYEEEERQRGNFPDRFSGHQFPNYSSELNVNALLLGDSALYLCASSYVASMGLAGEGNYNEQFFGPGTRLTVL.

This clonotype was seen a handful of times. The chain couples TRBV7-9 to TRBJ1-1; 8 bases match TRBD1. From germline, CDR1 is SEHNR and CDR2 FQNEAQ (reference sequence). This CDR3 is built from 13 residues. V trimming: 11 bases; J trimming: 3 bases; junction bases outside the gene matches: 8. Written as DNA, the CDR3 is TGTGCCGGGGCGGGACAGGTGGACACTGAAGCTTTCTTT. This encodes CAGAGQVDTEAFF.

In its sample, this clonotype was seen a few times. The chain is built from TRBV12-3 or TRBV12-4 and TRBJ2-5; the match to TRBD2 covers 13 bases. V shed 3 bases, J shed 5 bases, and the junction held 6 bases outside the gene matches. The CDR3 covers 16 residues. In DNA, the CDR3 is TGTGCCAGCAGTTTCCGACTAGCGGGAGGACTGGAGACCCAGTACTTC. Its translation: CASSFRLAGGLETQYF.

This clonotype was recorded many times. The genes are TRBV7-9 and TRBJ2-1; weak D call: TRBD2 (5 bases). CDR3 size: 12 residues. Per the germline V gene, CDR1 is SEHNR and CDR2 is FQNEAQ (reference sequence). The germline V and J ends were trimmed by 5 bases and 5 bases, with 7 bases remaining between them. Here the CDR3 reads CASSPEDNEQFF. The CDR3 DNA reads as TGTGCCAGCAGCCCGGAGGACAATGAGCAGTTCTTC.

This clonotype was seen a handful of times. The CDR3 bases are TGCAGTGCTAGTGGTCAGGGCCAAGAGACCCAGTACTTC. This encodes CSASGQGQETQYF. The chain is built from TRBV20-1 and TRBJ2-5, with D perhaps TRBD1 (5 bases). Germline-derived CDR1 and CDR2 are DFQATT and SNEGSKA (reference sequence). CDR3 size: 13 residues. V was pared by 3 bases and J by 1 base, with 9 bases between.

This clonotype was counted ten times or more. The chain joins TRBV3-1 to TRBJ2-7; 10 positions match TRBD2. After removal of 4 bases from V and 4 bases from J, the junction contained 7 bases not matched to a gene. Germline CDR1 is LGHDT and CDR2 is YNNKEL (reference sequence). The CDR3 runs to 15 residues. In DNA form, the CDR3 reads TGTGCCAGCAGCCGCGTTAGCGGGAGGCTGTACGAGCAGTACTTC. This sequence encodes CASSRVSGRLYEQYF.

In its sample, this clonotype was seen a few times. The chain couples TRBV4-1 to TRBJ1-5; D gene uncertain. V was pared by 0 bases and J by 1 base, with 16 bases between. This CDR3 is 18 amino acids long. Germline V gene lookup returns CDR1 MGHRA and CDR2 YSYEKL. The CDR3 loop reads CASSQDQGPGGSNQPQHF. DNA of the CDR3: TGCGCCAGCAGCCAAGATCAAGGTCCAGGCGGGAGCAATCAGCCCCAGCATTTT.

The chain is built from TRBV13 and TRBJ2-1; 8 bases are shared with TRBD1. The J segment lost 5 bases and the V segment lost 6 bases, leaving 12 bases of the junction unmatched. Germline CDR1 PRHDT, CDR2 FYEKMQ (reference sequence). The CDR3 runs 16 residues. Here the CDR3 DNA reads TGTGCCAGCAGGGGTCTTAGGACAGGGTTCGACAATGAGCAGTTCTTC. The encoded protein is CASRGLRTGFDNEQFF.

In its sample, this clonotype was seen a few times. The V and J genes are TRBV20-1 and TRBJ2-3; TRBD2 agrees at 11 bases. The V gene's germline CDR1 is DFQATT and CDR2 SNEGSKA (reference sequence). Trimming removed 0 bases from V and 6 bases from J; junction bases left unmatched: 8. CDR3 length: 16 residues. CDR3 region: CSARDSSGGAGDTQYF. The CDR3 DNA sequence: TGCAGTGCTAGAGATAGTAGCGGGGGGGCCGGGGATACGCAGTATTTT.

The CDR3 sequence: CASSLSAGAVSNTGELFF. CDR3 DNA: TGTGCCAGCAGCTTGTCAGCGGGGGCCGTATCGAACACCGGGGAGCTGTTTTTT. The chain is built from TRBV11-2 and TRBJ2-2, with 8 bases fitting TRBD2. V was clipped by 3 bases and J by 0 bases; unmatched bases: 9. The length of the CDR3 is 18 residues. Germline assignment: CDR1 SGHAT and CDR2 FQNNGV.

Many counts were recorded for this clonotype. V usage is TRBV7-6 and J usage is TRBJ2-2; a weak D match, TRBD2 (6 bases). V lost 5 bases to trimming and J lost 4 bases, with 20 bases between them. Germline V gene lookup returns CDR1 SGHVS and CDR2 FNYEAQ. The CDR3 extends over 17 amino acids. In DNA, the CDR3 is TGTGCCAGCAGCCAATCGGGACTCGTAAACCCCACCGGGGAGCTGTTTTTT. Protein: CASSQSGLVNPTGELFF.

This chain joins TRBV6-5 and TRBJ2-1; weak D call: TRBD1 (6 bases). In germline, CDR1 is MNHEY, CDR2 SVGAGI. The V and J ends lost 0 bases and 4 bases respectively, with 13 bases between them. This CDR3 contains 16 residues. The CDR3 DNA reads as TGTGCCAGCAGTTACTCGATAGGGGGTGGGTACAATGAGCAGTTCTTC. The encoded protein is CASSYSIGGGYNEQFF.

V usage is TRBV6-1 and J usage is TRBJ2-7; possibly TRBD1 or TRBD2 for D (5 bases each). Looked up from germline, CDR1 is MNHNS and CDR2 is SASEGT. This CDR3 comprises 15 residues. V was pared by 6 bases and J by 3 bases, with 18 bases between. The CDR3 is CASSRKGTTGYEQYV. CDR3 DNA sequence: TGTGCCAGCAGCCGAAAGGGGACGACGGGCTACGAGCAGTACGTC.